Given below is one T cell receptor (beta chain) in context. Its matching antigen is unknown. Each sample contributed roughly 100,000 TCR templates to the assay. The repertoire was sequenced with immunoSEQ multiplex PCR; TCRdb's copy has only in-frame clones and lacks some. The sample consists of roughly 80,000 clones, about nine tenths of them appearing once. The data belong to a study of siplizumab effects on memory and regulatory T cells. Study-wide results and limits: Siplizumab led to significantly less abundant alloreactive sequences that could be traced back to unstimulated CD4+ memory cells.

Trimming removed 5 bases from V and 0 bases from J, with 13 bases in between. The CDR3 loop spans 15 amino acids. CDR1 and CDR2 from the germline V gene are SEHNR and FQNEAQ (reference sequence). The receptor comes from a human donor in good health. Sequencing was carried out using Tregs sorted from blood. The V call is TRBV7-9, the J call TRBJ2-5, with D hard to call. CDR3 in DNA: TGTGCCAGCAGCCCGCACCGGGTCGACCAAGAGACCCAGTACTTC. Amino acid sequence: CASSPHRVDQETQYF.